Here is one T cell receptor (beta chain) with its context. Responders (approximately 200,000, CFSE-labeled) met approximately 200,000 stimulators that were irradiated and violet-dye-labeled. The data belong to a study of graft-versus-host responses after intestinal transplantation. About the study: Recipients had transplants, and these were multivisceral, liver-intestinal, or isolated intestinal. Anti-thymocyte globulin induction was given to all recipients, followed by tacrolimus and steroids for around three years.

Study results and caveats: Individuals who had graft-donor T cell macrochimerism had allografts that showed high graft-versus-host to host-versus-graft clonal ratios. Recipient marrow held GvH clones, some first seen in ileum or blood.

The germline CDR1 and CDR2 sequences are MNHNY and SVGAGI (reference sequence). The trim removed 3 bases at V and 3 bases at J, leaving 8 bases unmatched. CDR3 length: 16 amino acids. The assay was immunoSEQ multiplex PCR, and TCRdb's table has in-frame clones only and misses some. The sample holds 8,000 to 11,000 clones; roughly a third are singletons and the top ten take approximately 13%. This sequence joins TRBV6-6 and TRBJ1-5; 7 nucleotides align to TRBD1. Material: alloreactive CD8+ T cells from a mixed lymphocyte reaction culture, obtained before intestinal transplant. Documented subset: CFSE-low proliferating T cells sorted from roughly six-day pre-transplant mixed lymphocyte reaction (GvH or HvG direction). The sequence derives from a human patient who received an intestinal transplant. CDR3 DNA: TGTGCCAGCAGTTATGTCAGGGACAGACTCAATCAGCCCCAGCATTTT. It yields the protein CASSYVRDRLNQPQHF.